Each of the 3 T cell receptor beta chains below was sequenced from the same sample in a study of T cell repertoires in cytomegalovirus infection (dated by TCRdb to the late 2010s). The instrument was an Illumina HiSeq 1500. TCRdb ran its own pipeline on the public reads, namely fastp trimming at Q25 and MiXCR clone calling, and kept in-frame beta chains. Every distinct CDR3 protein forms one entry, paired with its most common genes and DNA. The sample has fewer than 550,000 distinct CDR3 sequences on record, under 40% of them singletons. The ten top clones hold around 13% of the sample. Sequenced: PBMCs. The receptors shown here come from a human donor in good health (CMV status not recorded). Some clones in this sample may be carry-over from other donors' samples.

The DNA of the CDR3 is TGCGCCAGCAGCCAGCTAGCGGGGGGGGACACCTACGAGCAGTACTTC. Its translation is CASSQLAGGDTYEQYF. The chain couples TRBV4-1 to TRBJ2-7; 12 nucleotides agree with TRBD2. The V gene's germline CDR1 is MGHRA and CDR2 YSYEKL. V was pared by 3 bases and J by 2 bases, with 5 bases of the junction left unmatched. This CDR3 spans 16 amino acids.

This clonotype was seen ten or more times. The chain uses TRBV7-2 and TRBJ2-1; 10 nucleotides line up with TRBD1. Germline V gene data show CDR1 as SGHTA and CDR2 as FQGNSA. Trimming at V came to 5 bases and at J to 4 bases, leaving 8 bases not matched to a gene. The CDR3 has 16 residues. The chain's CDR3 is CASSTRTGGVYNEQFF. The CDR3 DNA reads as TGTGCCAGCAGCACGCGGACAGGGGGGGTTTACAATGAGCAGTTCTTC.

V usage is TRBV6-4 and J usage is TRBJ1-1; D gene unclear. The V gene lost 5 bases and the J gene lost 4 bases, with 11 bases spanning the gap. This CDR3 has 13 amino acids. Per germline, CDR1 MRHNA and CDR2 SNTAGT. The CDR3 protein is CASSYRVSTEAFF. The CDR3 nucleotides are TGTGCCAGCAGTTACCGCGTGAGCACTGAAGCTTTCTTT.